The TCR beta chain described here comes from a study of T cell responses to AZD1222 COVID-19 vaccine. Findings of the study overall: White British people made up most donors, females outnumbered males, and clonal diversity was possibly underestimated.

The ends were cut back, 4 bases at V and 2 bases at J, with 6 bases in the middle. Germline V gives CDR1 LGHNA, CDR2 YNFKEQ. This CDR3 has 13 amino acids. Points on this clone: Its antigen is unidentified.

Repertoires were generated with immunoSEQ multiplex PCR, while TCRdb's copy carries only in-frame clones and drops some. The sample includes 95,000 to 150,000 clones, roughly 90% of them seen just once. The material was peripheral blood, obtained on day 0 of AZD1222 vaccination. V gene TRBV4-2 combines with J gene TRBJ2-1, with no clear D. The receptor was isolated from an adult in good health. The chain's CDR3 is CASSRIAYNEQFF. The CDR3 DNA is TGTGCCAGCAGCCGTATTGCCTACAATGAGCAGTTCTTC.